The subject of this entry is one T cell receptor (beta chain). The antigen remains undetermined. TCRdb re-analysed the reads in MiXCR, keeping a single row per CDR3 protein. The repertoire holds around 530,000 distinct CDR3 sequences, approximately 16% seen once, with 24% in the top ten. This sample is part of a study of T cell repertoires in cytomegalovirus infection. General observations from the study: Cumulative frequency of public TCR beta families picked out carriers of CMV plus the relevant HLA.

This CDR3 region has 14 residues. V was pared by 4 bases and J by 8 bases, with 15 bases between. Germline assignment: CDR1 SNHLY and CDR2 FYNNEI. The rearrangement links TRBV2 to TRBJ2-1; D gene uncertain. The sample taken for sequencing was CD8+ T cells from PBMCs. This sequence was found in a human donor in good health (CMV status not recorded). Some clones in this sample may be carry-over from other donors' samples. The CDR3 DNA is TGTGCCAGCAGTGCGGGCCTGGGTAGGGATGAGCAGTTCTTC. Translating it yields CASSAGLGRDEQFF.